The sequence of this T cell receptor (beta chain) was determined in a study of beta chain features in type 1 diabetes. On the study more broadly: What patients shared with healthy donors was a similar profile of age, gender and cell yields.

The study, taken as a whole, reports: Patients with Type 1 diabetes showed moderately but significantly shorter TCRB CDR3s in all four CD4+ subsets.

cDNA synthesis used the whole RNA isolate, giving expressed TCRB sequences. Repertoires were generated with immunoSEQ multiplex PCR, while TCRdb's copy carries only in-frame clones and drops some. The sample carries 15,000 to 18,000 clones, around 63% recorded once. Turning to this clone: Its antigen is still unknown.

The CDR3 is made up of 16 amino acids. CDR1 and CDR2 from the germline V gene are SGHRS and YFSETQ. Trimming cost V 1 base and J 7 bases; bases outside gene matches: 6. This receptor was identified in a man younger than 45 with type 1 diabetes. The chain is built from TRBV5-1 and TRBJ2-2; 11 positions agree with TRBD2. Specimen: Tregs from blood. The CDR3 loop is CASSLLAGGLNGELFF. Here the CDR3 DNA reads TGCGCCAGCAGCTTGCTAGCGGGAGGATTAAACGGGGAGCTGTTTTTT.